This T cell receptor (beta chain) was recorded in a study of shared clonotypes between healthy human individuals. Study observations and caveats: At large depth, rarefaction still showed sorted-subset sequencing to be incomplete. Clonotype sharing levels among donors were expected to vary with sequencing depth.

With regard to this clone: Its specificity is not known.

CD45RO-negative, CCR7-selected cells formed the naive CD8 fraction, which excluded terminally differentiated effector memory CD45RA+ cells. The assay ran at deep level. The repertoire was sequenced with immunoSEQ multiplex PCR; TCRdb's copy has only in-frame clones and lacks some. Among about 750,000 clones, almost 95% were seen once, and the ten largest hold 24%. V dropped 8 bases and J dropped 2 bases, with 5 bases sitting between them. Germline assignment: CDR1 MDHEN and CDR2 SYDVKM. The CDR3 length is 11 residues. The sequenced sample consisted of naive CD8+ T cells sorted from blood. This sequence was found in a man younger than 40 in good health. The genes are TRBV28 and TRBJ2-3; D is unresolved. The CDR3 region is CASLNTDTQYF. The CDR3 nucleotides are TGTGCCAGCTTAAACACAGATACGCAGTATTTT. The variable domain in full, completed from reference TRBV28 and TRBJ2-3, reads DVKVTQSSRYLVKRTGEKVFLECVQDMDHENMFWYRQDPGLGLRLIYFSYDVKMKEKGDIPEGYSVSREKKERFSLILESASTNQTSMYLCASLNTDTQYFGPGTRLTVL.